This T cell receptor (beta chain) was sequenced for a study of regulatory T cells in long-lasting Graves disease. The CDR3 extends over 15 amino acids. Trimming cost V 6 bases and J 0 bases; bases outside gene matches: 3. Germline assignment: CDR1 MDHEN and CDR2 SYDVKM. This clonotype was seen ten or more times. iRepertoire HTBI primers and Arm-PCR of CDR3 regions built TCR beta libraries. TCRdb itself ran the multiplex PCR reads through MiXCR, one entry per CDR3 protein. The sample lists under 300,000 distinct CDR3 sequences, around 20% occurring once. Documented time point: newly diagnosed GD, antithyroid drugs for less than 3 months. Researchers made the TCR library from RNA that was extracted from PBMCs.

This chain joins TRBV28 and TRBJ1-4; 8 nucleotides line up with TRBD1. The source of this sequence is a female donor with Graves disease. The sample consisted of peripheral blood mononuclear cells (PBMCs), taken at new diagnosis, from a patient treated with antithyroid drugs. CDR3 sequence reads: CASSSTGATNEKLFF. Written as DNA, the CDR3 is TGTGCCAGCAGCTCGACAGGGGCAACTAATGAAAAACTGTTTTTT.